This TCR beta chain originates from a study of T-cell memory formation after mild COVID-19. The V gene lost 7 bases and the J gene lost 4 bases, with 16 bases spanning the gap. Germline V gene lookup returns CDR1 SQVTM and CDR2 ANQGSEA. The length of the CDR3 is 13 residues. TCRdb used MiXCR to reprocess the 5' RACE reads, holding one entry per CDR3 protein. The data contain hundreds of thousands of distinct CDR3 sequences, 20% of them seen just once; the ten biggest clones take up 8.4%. The sequence was obtained from an adult woman who had mild COVID-19 (a few samples of this study predate the infection). Cell type and time point are not known. V and J are TRBV29-1 and TRBJ1-1; no clear D gene. The sequenced sample consisted of PBMCs or a T cell subset sorted from them (not recorded which). The DNA of the CDR3 is TGCAGCGCTCTGCCGAGTTGGGGCACTGAAGCTTTCTTT. This sequence encodes CSALPSWGTEAFF.